The rows below give T cell receptor beta chains drawn from one sample of a study of CD8 T cells in Susac syndrome. TCRdb ran MiXCR on the immunoSEQ multiplex PCR reads and lists one entry per CDR3 protein. The sample carries roughly 100,000 distinct CDR3 sequences, approximately 94% recorded once. Sequenced: CD8+ T cells from PBMCs. The receptors come from a human donor with Susac syndrome. Each CDR3 is given with its conserved first and last residue. Fields, in order: J gene, clone size, V gene, D gene, CDR3 protein, CDR3 DNA. The D gene is left open where the match is weak. The size of a clone is reported for some rows only, either as once, few or many, or as a class for expanded clones.

TRBJ1-2 | NA | TRBV4-3 | TRBD1 | CASSPTGDYGYTF | TGCGCCAGCAGCCCCACAGGGGACTATGGCTACACCTTC
TRBJ2-5 | once | TRBV9 | NA | CASSPLNGRQETQYF | TGTGCCAGCAGCCCCCTTAATGGCCGCCAAGAGACCCAGTACTTC
TRBJ2-3 | NA | TRBV15 | TRBD2 | CATSRESSGDTQYF | TGTGCCACCAGCAGAGAATCTAGCGGTGATACGCAGTATTTT
TRBJ1-5 | NA | TRBV21-1 | NA | CASSKEGRNSNQPQHF | TGTGCCAGCAGCAAAGAGGGCCGCAATAGCAATCAGCCCCAGCATTTT
TRBJ2-7 | NA | TRBV27 | NA | CASSLGGTSYEQYF | TGTGCCAGCAGTTTAGGGGGGACTTCCTACGAGCAGTACTTC
TRBJ1-6 | once | TRBV27 | TRBD1 | CASSLGEGADSPLHF | TGTGCCAGCAGTTTAGGAGAGGGGGCCGATTCACCCCTCCACTTT
TRBJ2-1 | once | TRBV14 | TRBD2 | CASSQVAGEQFF | TGTGCCAGCAGCCAGGTAGCGGGGGAGCAGTTCTTC
TRBJ2-2 | NA | TRBV27 | TRBD1 | CASTGTGGFGELFF | TGTGCCAGCACCGGGACAGGGGGCTTCGGGGAGCTGTTTTTT
TRBJ1-3 | NA | TRBV20-1 | NA | CSARGGSENTIYF | TGCAGTGCTAGAGGGGGGTCTGAAAACACCATATATTTT
TRBJ2-3 | NA | TRBV4-1 | NA | CASSPDGVLQYF | TGCGCCAGCAGCCCAGACGGGGTATTGCAGTATTTT
TRBJ2-1 | NA | TRBV10-3 | NA | CAISEEHMDNEQFF | TGTGCCATCAGTGAGGAACACATGGACAATGAGCAGTTCTTC
TRBJ2-7 | NA | TRBV14 | TRBD1 | CASSLRQGIQVEQYF | TGTGCCAGCAGCCTCCGACAGGGGATTCAGGTCGAGCAGTACTTC
TRBJ1-5 | NA | TRBV19 | NA | CASGGRGNQPQHF | TGTGCCAGTGGGGGACGGGGAAATCAGCCCCAGCATTTT
TRBJ2-2 | NA | TRBV6-1 | TRBD1 | CASRLGTGAHTGELFF | TGTGCCAGCAGGCTCGGGACAGGGGCCCACACCGGGGAGCTGTTTTTT
TRBJ2-1 | NA | TRBV3-1 | NA | CASSPRRDLSYNEQFF | TGTGCCAGCAGCCCGAGACGGGACCTATCCTACAATGAGCAGTTCTTC
TRBJ2-1 | NA | TRBV14 | NA | CASSQDLRLSEQFF | TGTGCCAGCAGCCAAGATCTTAGATTAAGTGAGCAGTTCTTC
TRBJ1-2 | NA | TRBV5-6 | NA | CASSLDPPQEYGYTF | TGTGCCAGCAGCTTGGATCCGCCTCAGGAGTATGGCTACACCTTC
TRBJ2-7 | NA | TRBV20-1 | TRBD2 | CSARELAGGPREQYF | TGCAGTGCTAGAGAGCTAGCGGGGGGCCCCCGCGAGCAGTACTTC
TRBJ1-5 | once | TRBV13 | TRBD1 | CASSLRGQGGLHQPQHF | TGTGCCAGCAGCTTACGGGGACAGGGCGGATTACATCAGCCCCAGCATTTT
TRBJ2-3 | NA | TRBV25-1 | NA | CASTGGRGDTQYF | TGTGCCAGCACTGGGGGGCGCGGGGATACGCAGTATTTT
TRBJ2-3 | once | TRBV2 | NA | CASSGEEDTQYF | TGTGCCAGCAGTGGAGAAGAGGATACGCAGTATTTT
TRBJ2-1 | NA | TRBV5-6 | NA | CASSPRTWSSYNEQFF | TGTGCCAGCAGCCCCCGGACGTGGAGCTCCTACAATGAGCAGTTCTTC
TRBJ2-6 | NA | TRBV7-2 | TRBD2 | CASSPAGGRLTGANVLTF | TGTGCCAGCAGTCCAGCGGGGGGGCGATTAACTGGGGCCAACGTCCTGACTTTC
TRBJ2-1 | NA | TRBV7-9 | TRBD2 | CASSFSELAGAEQFF | TGTGCCAGCAGCTTTTCTGAACTAGCGGGAGCTGAGCAGTTCTTC
TRBJ1-4 | NA | TRBV27 | TRBD1 | CASSPWTGSNEKLFF | TGTGCCAGCAGCCCCTGGACAGGGAGTAATGAAAAACTGTTTTTT
TRBJ2-1 | NA | TRBV5-4 | NA | CASSLAGLREQFF | TGTGCCAGCAGCTTGGCCGGGTTGAGGGAGCAGTTCTTC
TRBJ2-3 | NA | TRBV20-1 | NA | CSARKPGTRPTTDTQYF | TGCAGTGCTAGAAAACCCGGGACTCGTCCAACCACAGATACGCAGTATTTT
TRBJ2-5 | NA | TRBV7-9 | TRBD2 | CASRSGGQETQYF | TGTGCCAGCAGAAGCGGGGGGCAAGAGACCCAGTACTTC
TRBJ1-1 | NA | TRBV12-3/TRBV12-4 | TRBD1 | CASSLDRVEAFF | TGTGCCAGCAGCCTGGACAGGGTTGAAGCTTTCTTT
TRBJ2-7 | NA | TRBV7-9 | NA | CASSLEGLPWAQYF | TGTGCCAGCAGCTTAGAAGGTCTACCTTGGGCGCAGTACTTC
TRBJ2-7 | NA | TRBV7-9 | NA | CASSLRGPRGDEQYF | TGTGCCAGCAGCTTAAGAGGACCTCGCGGAGACGAGCAGTACTTC
TRBJ1-5 | NA | TRBV6-1 | NA | CASRGEQPQHF | TGTGCCAGCAGGGGGGAGCAGCCCCAGCATTTT
TRBJ2-3 | NA | TRBV2 | NA | CASSSQGGADTQYF | TGTGCCAGCAGCTCCCAGGGGGGTGCGGATACGCAGTATTTT
TRBJ2-6 | NA | TRBV7-6 | TRBD1 | CASSFDPGQEKPGANVLTF | TGTGCCAGCAGCTTTGACCCGGGACAGGAGAAACCTGGGGCCAACGTCCTGACTTTC
TRBJ1-3 | NA | TRBV27 | NA | CASSLDGSSENTIYF | TGTGCCAGCAGTTTGGACGGCAGCTCTGAAAACACCATATATTTT
TRBJ2-3 | NA | TRBV3-1 | TRBD2 | CASSQVSRPVSGGERDTQYF | TGTGCCAGCAGCCAAGTGTCGAGGCCTGTTAGCGGGGGAGAGAGAGATACGCAGTATTTT
TRBJ1-1 | NA | TRBV29-1 | NA | CSVGFFPATKTEAFF | TGCAGCGTTGGGTTCTTTCCAGCGACAAAGACTGAAGCTTTCTTT
TRBJ2-2 | NA | TRBV24-1 | NA | CATSDTGRDTGELFF | TGTGCCACCAGTGATACAGGGCGCGACACCGGGGAGCTGTTTTTT
TRBJ2-1 | NA | TRBV27 | NA | CATRVGATNEQFF | TGTGCCACCCGGGTGGGGGCTACGAATGAGCAGTTCTTC
TRBJ2-7 | NA | TRBV19 | NA | CASSTSLDTSSYEQYF | TGTGCCAGTAGTACCTCCTTGGACACGAGCTCCTACGAGCAGTACTTC
TRBJ2-7 | once | TRBV15 | NA | CATSRERGFLYEQYF | TGTGCCACCAGCAGAGAGAGGGGTTTCCTCTACGAGCAGTACTTC
TRBJ2-5 | once | TRBV5-1 | TRBD2 | CASSMGLAAQGETQYF | TGCGCCAGCAGCATGGGACTAGCGGCACAAGGGGAGACCCAGTACTTC
TRBJ2-3 | NA | TRBV7-2 | NA | CASSFEGSSTDTQYF | TGTGCCAGCAGCTTCGAGGGATCTAGCACAGATACGCAGTATTTT
TRBJ1-5 | NA | TRBV19 | NA | CASTQGRSQPQHF | TGTGCCAGTACTCAGGGCCGGAGTCAGCCCCAGCATTTT
TRBJ2-5 | NA | TRBV27 | NA | CASYDGETQYF | TGTGCCAGCTACGATGGGGAGACCCAGTACTTC
TRBJ2-7 | once | TRBV27 | NA | CASSRGLGEQYF | TGTGCCAGCAGTAGGGGACTCGGCGAGCAGTACTTC
TRBJ2-1 | once | TRBV20-1 | TRBD1 | CSARDLGTGDDEQFF | TGCAGTGCTAGAGATCTAGGGACAGGGGACGATGAGCAGTTCTTC
TRBJ1-5 | once | TRBV6-6 | NA | CASKLEGSGNQPQHF | TGTGCCAGCAAGTTGGAGGGGTCGGGCAATCAGCCCCAGCATTTT
TRBJ2-7 | NA | TRBV18 | TRBD2 | CASSLTGGHSPYEQYF | TGTGCCAGCTCACTGACGGGGGGTCACTCCCCCTACGAGCAGTACTTC
TRBJ2-7 | NA | TRBV29-1 | NA | CSVVTATGYEQYF | TGCAGCGTTGTAACCGCGACAGGTTACGAGCAGTACTTC
TRBJ2-1 | few | TRBV7-8 | TRBD2 | CASSLAAGGAEYEQFF | TGTGCCAGCAGCTTAGCAGCCGGGGGGGCGGAGTATGAGCAGTTCTTC
TRBJ2-6 | NA | TRBV15 | NA | CATSEGRGANVLTF | TGTGCCACTTCGGAGGGGCGAGGGGCCAACGTCCTGACTTTC
TRBJ2-5 | once | TRBV7-8 | NA | CASGSGGTQYF | TGTGCCAGCGGGTCCGGTGGGACCCAGTACTTC
TRBJ2-7 | NA | TRBV9 | NA | CASTVSYEQYF | TGTGCCAGCACAGTCTCCTACGAGCAGTACTTC
TRBJ2-3 | NA | TRBV5-1 | NA | CASSPGTDSTDTQYF | TGCGCCAGCAGCCCGGGGACTGACAGCACAGATACGCAGTATTTT
TRBJ2-3 | NA | TRBV4-1 | TRBD2 | CASSQETSGGIDTQYF | TGCGCCAGCAGCCAAGAGACTAGCGGAGGGATAGATACGCAGTATTTT
TRBJ2-5 | NA | TRBV27 | NA | CASSSTGTLDETQYF | TGTGCCAGCAGTTCAACCGGGACGCTTGACGAGACCCAGTACTTC
TRBJ2-7 | NA | TRBV6-5 | NA | CASSYSRGTYEQYF | TGTGCCAGCAGTTACTCCAGGGGCACCTACGAGCAGTACTTC
TRBJ1-2 | NA | TRBV27 | NA | CASSLGAGYGYTF | TGTGCCAGCTCTTTGGGGGCGGGGTATGGCTACACCTTC